This entry is about one TCR beta chain. The data derive from a study of blood T cell repertoires in COVID-19. As for the study in general: COVID-19 samples, acute and convalescent, were from the United States, Italy and Spain. PBMCs, B-cell-depleted T cells, or T cells provided the cDNA or gDNA that made up the material.

How the authors handled the data: Amplifying reference gene primers gave estimates of nucleated cell counts. The protocol was immunoSEQ multiplex PCR, while the TCRdb copy is restricted to in-frame clones and leaves out a portion. The V and J calls and clone size were taken over from that table, and D and trimming were inferred from the DNA. The table includes roughly 350,000 clones, roughly 90% detected once. Unmatched junction bases numbered 4, after V lost 8 bases and J lost 4 bases. In germline, CDR1 is SNHLY, CDR2 FYNNEI. This CDR3 spans 13 amino acids. The V call is TRBV2, the J call TRBJ2-2; TRBD2 aligns across 7 bases. This receptor was identified in a woman in her fifties or sixties with active or convalescent COVID-19. The sequencing input was peripheral blood. For the CDR3, the DNA is TGTGCCAGCGTTTGGGGGGGCACCGGGGAGCTGTTTTTT. Translating it yields CASVWGGTGELFF.